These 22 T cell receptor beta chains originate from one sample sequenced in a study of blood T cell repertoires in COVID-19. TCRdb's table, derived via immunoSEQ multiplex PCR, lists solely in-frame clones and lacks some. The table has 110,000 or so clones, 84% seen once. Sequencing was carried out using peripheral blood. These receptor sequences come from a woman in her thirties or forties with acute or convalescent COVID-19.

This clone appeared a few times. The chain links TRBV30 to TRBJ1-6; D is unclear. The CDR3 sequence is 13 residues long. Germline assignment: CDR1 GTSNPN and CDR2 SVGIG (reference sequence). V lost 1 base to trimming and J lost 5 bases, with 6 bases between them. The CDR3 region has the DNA TGTGCCTGGAGTGGACACAATAATTCACCCCTCCACTTT. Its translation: CAWSGHNNSPLHF. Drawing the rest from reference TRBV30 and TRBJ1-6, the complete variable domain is SQTIHQWPATLVQPVGSPLSLECTVEGTSNPNLYWYRQAAGRGLQLLFYSVGIGQISSEVPQNLSASRPQDRQFILSSKKLLLSDSGFYLCAWSGHNNSPLHFGNGTRLTVT.

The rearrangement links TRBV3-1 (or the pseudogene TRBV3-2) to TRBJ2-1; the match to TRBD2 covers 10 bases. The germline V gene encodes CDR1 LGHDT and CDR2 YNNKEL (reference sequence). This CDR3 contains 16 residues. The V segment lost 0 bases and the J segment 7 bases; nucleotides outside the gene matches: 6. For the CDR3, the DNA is TGTGCCAGCAGCCAAGAGTTGAGCGGGGGGGCAAATGAGCAGTTCTTC. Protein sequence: CASSQELSGGANEQFF.

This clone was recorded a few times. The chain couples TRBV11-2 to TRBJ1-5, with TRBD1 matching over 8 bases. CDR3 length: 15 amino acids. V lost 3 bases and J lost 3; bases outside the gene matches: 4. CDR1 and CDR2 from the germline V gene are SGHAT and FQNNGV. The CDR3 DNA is TGTGCCAGCAGCTTCGGGACAGGAGACAATCAGCCCCAGCATTTT. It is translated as CASSFGTGDNQPQHF.

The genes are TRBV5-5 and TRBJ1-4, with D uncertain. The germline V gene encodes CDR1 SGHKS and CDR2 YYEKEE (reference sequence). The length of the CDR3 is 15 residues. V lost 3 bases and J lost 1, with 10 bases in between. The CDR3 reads CASSSQAGTNEKLFF. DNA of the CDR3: TGTGCCAGCAGCTCTCAAGCGGGAACTAATGAAAAACTGTTTTTT.

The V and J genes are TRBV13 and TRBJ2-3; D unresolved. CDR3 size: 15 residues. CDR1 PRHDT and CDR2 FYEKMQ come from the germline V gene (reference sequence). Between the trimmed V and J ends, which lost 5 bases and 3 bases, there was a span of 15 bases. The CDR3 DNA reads TGTGCCAGCAGCCCCGCGGTCGGTGGAACAGATACGCAGTATTTT. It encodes CASSPAVGGTDTQYF.

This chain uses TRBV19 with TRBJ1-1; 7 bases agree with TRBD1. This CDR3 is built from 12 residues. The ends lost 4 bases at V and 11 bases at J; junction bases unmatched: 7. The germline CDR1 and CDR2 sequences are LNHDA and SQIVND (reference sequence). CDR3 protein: CASSTSRGEAFF. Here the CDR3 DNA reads TGTGCCAGTAGTACGAGCAGGGGGGAGGCTTTCTTT.

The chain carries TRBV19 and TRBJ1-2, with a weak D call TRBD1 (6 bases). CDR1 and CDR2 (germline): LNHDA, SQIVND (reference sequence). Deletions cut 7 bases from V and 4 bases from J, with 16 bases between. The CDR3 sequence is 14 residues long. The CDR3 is CASKLAGVTYGYTF. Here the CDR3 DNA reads TGTGCCAGTAAATTGGCAGGGGTAACCTATGGCTACACCTTC. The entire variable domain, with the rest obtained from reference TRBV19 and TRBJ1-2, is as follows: DGGITQSPKYLFRKEGQNVTLSCEQNLNHDAMYWYRQDPGQGLRLIYYSQIVNDFQKGDIAEGYSVSREKKESFPLTVTSAQKNPTAFYLCASKLAGVTYGYTFGSGTRLTVV.

CDR3 coding DNA: TGTGCCATCAGTGAAGGCAGGGGCCCATCCGGCTACACCTTC. It translates to CAISEGRGPSGYTF. The chain links TRBV10-3 to TRBJ1-2; a possible D gene is TRBD1 (6 bases). This CDR3 has 14 amino acids. Germline V gene lookup returns CDR1 ENHRY and CDR2 SYGVKD. Trimming took off 3 bases at V and 8 bases at J, with 16 bases between the two ends.

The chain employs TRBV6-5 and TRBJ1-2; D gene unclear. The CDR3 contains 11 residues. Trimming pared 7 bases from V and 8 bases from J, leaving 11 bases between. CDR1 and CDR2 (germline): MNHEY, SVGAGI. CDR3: CASMSGLGYTF. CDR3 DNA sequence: TGTGCCAGCATGAGCGGGCTCGGCTACACCTTC.

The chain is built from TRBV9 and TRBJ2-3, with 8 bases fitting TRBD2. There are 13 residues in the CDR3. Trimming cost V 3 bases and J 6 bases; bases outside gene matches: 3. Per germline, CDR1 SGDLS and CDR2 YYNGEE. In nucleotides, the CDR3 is TGTGCCAGCAGCGCTAGCGGGCGGGATACGCAGTATTTT. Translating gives CASSASGRDTQYF.

CDR3 residues: CASSMPGGTDEQYF. The CDR3, as DNA: TGTGCCAGCAGCATGCCAGGGGGCACCGACGAGCAGTACTTC. This chain uses TRBV5-6 with TRBJ2-7; 8 bases line up with TRBD1. The V and J ends lost 4 bases and 5 bases, in that order; junction bases with no gene match: 8. Germline V gives CDR1 SGHDT, CDR2 YYEEEE. This CDR3 contains 14 residues.

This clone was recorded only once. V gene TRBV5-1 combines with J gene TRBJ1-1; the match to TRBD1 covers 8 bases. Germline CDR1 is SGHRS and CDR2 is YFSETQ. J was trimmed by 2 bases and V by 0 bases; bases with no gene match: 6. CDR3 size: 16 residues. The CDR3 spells CASSLVPGGDNTEAFF. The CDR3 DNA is TGCGCCAGCAGCTTGGTCCCAGGGGGCGATAACACTGAAGCTTTCTTT.

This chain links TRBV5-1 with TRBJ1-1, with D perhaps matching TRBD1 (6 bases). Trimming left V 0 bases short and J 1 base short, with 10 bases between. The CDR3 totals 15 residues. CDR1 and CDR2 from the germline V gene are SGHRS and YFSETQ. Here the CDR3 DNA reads TGCGCCAGCAGCTTGGCCGGGGGGCCGAACACTGAAGCTTTCTTT. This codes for CASSLAGGPNTEAFF.

This CDR3 reads CASSSGQVLSGYTF. In DNA form, the CDR3 reads TGTGCCAGCAGCTCCGGACAGGTGCTATCTGGCTACACCTTC. This chain joins TRBV11-2 and TRBJ1-2; TRBD1 matches at 7 bases. V was clipped by 4 bases and J by 7 bases; unmatched bases: 9. CDR1 and CDR2 from the germline V gene are SGHAT and FQNNGV. The CDR3 consists of 14 residues. Together with reference TRBV11-2 and TRBJ1-2, the CDR3 gives the full variable domain: EAGVAQSPRYKIIEKRQSVAFWCNPISGHATLYWYQQILGQGPKLLIQFQNNGVVDDSQLPKDRFSAERLKGVDSTLKIQPAKLEDSAVYLCASSSGQVLSGYTFGSGTRLTVV.

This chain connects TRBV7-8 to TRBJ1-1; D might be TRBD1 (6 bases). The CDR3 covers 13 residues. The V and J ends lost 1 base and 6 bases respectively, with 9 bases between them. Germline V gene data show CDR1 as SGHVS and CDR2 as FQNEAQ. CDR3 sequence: CASSLGGGPEAFF. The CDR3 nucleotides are TGTGCCAGCAGCTTAGGGGGGGGGCCTGAAGCTTTCTTT.

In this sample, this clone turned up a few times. CDR3 sequence (DNA): TGCGCCAGCAGCACAATAGCGGGCCATGACTACGAGCAGTACTTC. Protein sequence: CASSTIAGHDYEQYF. The chain combines TRBV4-1 with TRBJ2-7; 7 bases agree with TRBD2. V dropped 5 bases and J dropped 3; count of bases not matched to a gene: 10. The CDR3 loop spans 15 amino acids. Germline loops: CDR1 MGHRA, CDR2 YSYEKL.

The CDR3 region is CTSSQRRTSGNYYNEQFF. The DNA of the CDR3 is TGCACCAGCAGCCAACGCAGGACTAGCGGAAACTACTACAATGAGCAGTTCTTC. The chain recombines TRBV1 with TRBJ2-1; the table's D call, TRBD2, has no DNA check behind it. TRBV1 corresponds to a pseudogene. This CDR3 is built from 18 residues.

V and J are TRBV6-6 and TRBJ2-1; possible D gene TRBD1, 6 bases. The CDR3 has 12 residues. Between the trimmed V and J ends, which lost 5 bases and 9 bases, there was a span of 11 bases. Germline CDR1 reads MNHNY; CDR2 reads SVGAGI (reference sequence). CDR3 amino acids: CASSAVGAEQFF. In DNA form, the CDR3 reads TGTGCCAGCAGTGCGGTGGGGGCTGAGCAGTTCTTC.

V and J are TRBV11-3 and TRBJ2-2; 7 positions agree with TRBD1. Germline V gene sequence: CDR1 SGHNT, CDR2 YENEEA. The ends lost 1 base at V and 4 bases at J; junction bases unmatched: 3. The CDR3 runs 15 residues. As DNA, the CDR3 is TGTGCCAGCAGCTTAGGCCAGGGGGTCACCGGGGAGCTGTTTTTT. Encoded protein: CASSLGQGVTGELFF.

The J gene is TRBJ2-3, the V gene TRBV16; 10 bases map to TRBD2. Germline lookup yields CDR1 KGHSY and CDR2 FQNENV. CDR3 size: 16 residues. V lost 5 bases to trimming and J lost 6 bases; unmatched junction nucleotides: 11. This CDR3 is CASSDQRGGEGDTQYF. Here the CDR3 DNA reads TGTGCCAGCAGCGACCAGCGGGGGGGAGAAGGCGATACGCAGTATTTT.

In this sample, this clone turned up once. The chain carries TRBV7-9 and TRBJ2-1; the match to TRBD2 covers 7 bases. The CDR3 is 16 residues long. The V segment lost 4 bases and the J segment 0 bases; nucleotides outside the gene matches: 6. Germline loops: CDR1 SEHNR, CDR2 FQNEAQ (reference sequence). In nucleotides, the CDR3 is TGTGCCAGCAGCTCCCACCCTAGCGGCTCCTACAATGAGCAGTTCTTC. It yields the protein CASSSHPSGSYNEQFF.

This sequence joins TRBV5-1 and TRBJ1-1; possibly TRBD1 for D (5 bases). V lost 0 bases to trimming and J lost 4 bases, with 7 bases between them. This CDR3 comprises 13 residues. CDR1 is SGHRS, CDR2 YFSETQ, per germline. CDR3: CASSLVGATEAFF. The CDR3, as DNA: TGCGCCAGCAGCTTGGTTGGGGCCACTGAAGCTTTCTTT.